The 13 T cell receptor beta chains reported below all come from one sample, sequenced in a study of cytomegalovirus exposure and HLA in healthy donors. With 60 Vbeta and 13 Jbeta primers, the PCR was carried out. Clones were sequenced by immunoSEQ multiplex PCR, and TCRdb holds only the in-frame ones, with some missing. The sample holds 110,000 or so clones, roughly 80% seen once. Sequenced input: PBMCs. These receptors were collected from a man aged 45-65 years in good health and CMV-seropositive.

V and J are TRBV19 and TRBJ2-5, with 8 bases aligning to TRBD2. The CDR3 is 15 amino acids. The ends lost 5 bases at V and 4 bases at J; junction bases unmatched: 9. Germline V CDR1 and CDR2: LNHDA, SQIVND (reference sequence). CDR3: CASSQTSAVLETQYF. For the CDR3, the DNA is TGTGCCAGTAGTCAGACTAGCGCGGTATTAGAGACCCAGTACTTC.

The chain joins TRBV30 to TRBJ2-7; D might be TRBD1 (6 bases). CDR1 GTSNPN and CDR2 SVGIG come from the germline V gene (reference sequence). The CDR3 is made up of 15 amino acids. V lost 2 bases, J lost 3 bases, and 17 bases lay in between. The CDR3 spells CAWSYRVNGHYEQYF. The CDR3 DNA is TGTGCCTGGAGTTACAGGGTCAACGGTCACTACGAGCAGTACTTC.

This clone was counted between two and nine times. The V and J genes are TRBV27 and TRBJ2-7; 10 bases are a match to TRBD1. The CDR3 is 17 amino acids. The germline V gene has CDR1 MNHEY and CDR2 SMNVEV (reference sequence). The ends lost 2 bases at V and 3 bases at J; junction bases unmatched: 10. CDR3 DNA: TGTGCCAGCAGTTTAAAAACCCCCGGGACAGGGGTCTACGAGCAGTACTTC. Protein: CASSLKTPGTGVYEQYF.

The chain combines TRBV28 with TRBJ1-1, with D perhaps TRBD1 (5 bases). The V end lost 8 bases, the J end lost 7 bases, and 20 bases lay between the germline ends. CDR1 is MDHEN and CDR2 is SYDVKM in the germline V gene. This CDR3 is 14 amino acids long. For the CDR3, the DNA is TGTGCCAGCGGGCCCGGTGGGGCGCAGGTTGAAGCTTTCTTT. Its translation is CASGPGGAQVEAFF.

The genes are TRBV5-6 and TRBJ2-3; no clear D gene. The length of the CDR3 is 12 residues. Germline CDR1 reads SGHDT; CDR2 reads YYEEEE. V shed 0 bases and J shed 4 bases, with 3 bases lying between them. CDR3: CASSLVADTQYF. CDR3 in DNA: TGTGCCAGCAGCTTGGTAGCAGATACGCAGTATTTT.

The gene calls are TRBV6-5 and TRBJ2-1; 8 bases match TRBD2. From germline, CDR1 is MNHEY and CDR2 SVGAGI. The junction had 9 bases not matched to a gene; V was cut back by 6 bases and J by 8 bases. CDR3 length equals 14 residues. The CDR3: CASRLAASWHEQFF. The CDR3 DNA follows: TGTGCCAGCAGACTAGCGGCCTCTTGGCATGAGCAGTTCTTC.

V gene TRBV30 combines with J gene TRBJ2-1, with 11 bases aligning to TRBD1. Germline lookup yields CDR1 GTSNPN and CDR2 SVGIG (reference sequence). This CDR3 is built from 15 residues. The V and J ends lost 4 bases and 11 bases, in that order; junction bases with no gene match: 13. The CDR3 coding sequence is TGTGCCTGGACCCCGCTGGGACAGGGGGTCGGTAAGCAGTTCTTC. It codes for CAWTPLGQGVGKQFF.

Written as DNA, the CDR3 is TGTGCCAGCAGTTTTCTTAAGGGAACAGGGAGCGAAAAACTGTTTTTT. Translation: CASSFLKGTGSEKLFF. This chain uses TRBV28 with TRBJ1-4; D perhaps matches TRBD1 (6 bases). Trimming took off 3 bases at V and 8 bases at J, with 19 bases between the two ends. The CDR3 has 16 amino acids. The V gene's germline CDR1 is MDHEN and CDR2 SYDVKM. Using reference TRBV28 and TRBJ1-4 for the parts outside the CDR3, the full variable domain is DVKVTQSSRYLVKRTGEKVFLECVQDMDHENMFWYRQDPGLGLRLIYFSYDVKMKEKGDIPEGYSVSREKKERFSLILESASTNQTSMYLCASSFLKGTGSEKLFFGSGTQLSVL.

This clone was found once. This chain connects TRBV6-1 to TRBJ1-2, with unresolved D. CDR1 MNHNS and CDR2 SASEGT come from the germline V gene. The CDR3 runs to 15 residues. V lost 6 bases and J 0 bases, leaving 14 bases between the germline ends. The DNA of the CDR3 is TGTGCCAGCAGGCCGGCGATGGGCGCTAACTATGGCTACACCTTC. It codes for CASRPAMGANYGYTF.

The chain uses TRBV19 and TRBJ2-5, with 9 nucleotides matching TRBD1. The CDR3 is 15 amino acids. The J segment lost 4 bases and the V segment lost 4 bases, leaving 7 bases of the junction unmatched. Germline lookup yields CDR1 LNHDA and CDR2 SQIVND (reference sequence). This CDR3 reads CASSTWTGAGETQYF. The CDR3 nucleotides read TGTGCCAGTAGTACTTGGACAGGGGCGGGAGAGACCCAGTACTTC.

The chain employs TRBV28 and TRBJ2-7; a possible D gene is TRBD2 (7 bases). Trimming pared 7 bases from V and 2 bases from J, leaving 15 bases between. Germline lookup yields CDR1 MDHEN and CDR2 SYDVKM. This CDR3 is built from 14 residues. This CDR3 reads CASNPAGAAYEQYF. The DNA of the CDR3 is TGTGCCAGCAACCCCGCGGGGGCCGCCTACGAGCAGTACTTC.

The rearrangement uses TRBV6-1 and TRBJ1-2, with 8 bases identical to TRBD1. The germline gives CDR1 MNHNS, CDR2 SASEGT. V shed 5 bases and J 8 bases; nucleotides not matched to a gene: 7. The CDR3 sequence is 13 residues long. For the CDR3, the DNA is TGTGCCAGCAGTTCTATCGGACAGGGAGGCTACACCTTC. Protein product: CASSSIGQGGYTF.

This chain links TRBV6-1 with TRBJ1-1; no clear D gene. The CDR3 has 14 amino acids. V was shortened by 6 bases and J by 0 bases, with 11 bases between the two germline ends. Looked up from germline, CDR1 is MNHNS and CDR2 is SASEGT. DNA for the CDR3: TGTGCCAGCAGCTTTCCGGAGGTGAACACTGAAGCTTTCTTT. Translating it yields CASSFPEVNTEAFF.